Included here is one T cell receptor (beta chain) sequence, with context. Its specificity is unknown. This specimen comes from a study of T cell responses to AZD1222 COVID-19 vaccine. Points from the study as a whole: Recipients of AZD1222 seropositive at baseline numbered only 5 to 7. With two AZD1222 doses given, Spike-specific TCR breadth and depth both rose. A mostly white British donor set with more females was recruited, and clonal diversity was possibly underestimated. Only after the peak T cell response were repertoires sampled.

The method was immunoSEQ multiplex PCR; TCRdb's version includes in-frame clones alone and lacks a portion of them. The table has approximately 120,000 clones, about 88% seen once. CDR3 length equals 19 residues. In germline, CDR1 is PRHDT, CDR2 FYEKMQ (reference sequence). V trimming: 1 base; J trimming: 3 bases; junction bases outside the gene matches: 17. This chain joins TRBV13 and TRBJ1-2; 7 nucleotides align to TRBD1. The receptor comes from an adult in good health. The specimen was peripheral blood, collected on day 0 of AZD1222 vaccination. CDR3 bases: TGTGCCAGCAGCTTAGCTCGAAGAGGGGGCGCAAAAAACGACTATGGCTACACCTTC. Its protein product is CASSLARRGGAKNDYGYTF.